The 12 T cell receptor beta chains below were found in one sample sequenced in a study of radiotherapy plus CTLA-4 blockade in lung cancer. Measured with immunoSEQ multiplex PCR; TCRdb has only the in-frame clones, and not every one. The table lists 30,000 to 35,000 clones, 70% of them singletons. The specimen comprised peripheral blood, sampled from a patient treated with radiotherapy plus ipilimumab. The receptor set was obtained from a human donor with non-small cell lung cancer who had stable disease on radiotherapy plus ipilimumab.

The chain combines TRBV5-1 with TRBJ2-1; TRBD2 matches 10 bases. Germline V lookup: CDR1 SGHRS, CDR2 YFSETQ. The CDR3 loop spans 15 amino acids. Germline trimming cut 4 bases from V and 7 bases from J; bases unmatched to any gene: 8. The CDR3 loop is CASSRSGRAVNEQFF. The CDR3 region has the DNA TGCGCCAGCAGCCGGAGCGGGAGGGCCGTGAATGAGCAGTTCTTC.

The chain carries TRBV18 and TRBJ1-1, with D hard to call. V was clipped by 0 bases and J by 6 bases, with 11 bases between them. The CDR3 consists of 14 residues. Per the germline V gene, CDR1 is KGHSH and CDR2 is LQKENI. The CDR3 spells CASSPPVREAEAFF. The CDR3 DNA reads as TGTGCCAGCTCACCACCGGTAAGAGAGGCTGAAGCTTTCTTT. The full variable domain, its missing parts supplied by reference TRBV18 and TRBJ1-1, is NAGVMQNPRHLVRRRGQEARLRCSPMKGHSHVYWYRQLPEEGLKFMVYLQKENIIDESGMPKERFSAEFPKEGPSILRIQQVVRGDSAAYFCASSPPVREAEAFFGQGTRLTVV.

A few counts support this clone. V is TRBV9 and J is TRBJ1-5; 11 nucleotides match TRBD1. CDR3 length: 17 amino acids. Germline V lookup: CDR1 SGDLS, CDR2 YYNGEE. V was pared by 0 bases and J by 4 bases, with 6 bases of the junction left unmatched. DNA for the CDR3: TGTGCCAGCAGCGTAGCTGGGAGGGACAGGGGGAATCAGCCCCAGCATTTT. It codes for CASSVAGRDRGNQPQHF. The full variable domain, in which reference TRBV9 and TRBJ1-5 provide the parts outside the CDR3, is DSGVTQTPKHLITATGQRVTLRCSPRSGDLSVYWYQQSLDQGLQFLIQYYNGEERAKGNILERFSAQQFPDLHSELNLSSLELGDSALYFCASSVAGRDRGNQPQHFGDGTRLSIL.

The table lists this clone with a few counts. This chain uses TRBV7-2 with TRBJ2-5, with a possible D match to TRBD2 (6 bases). Trimming stripped 2 bases from V and 3 bases from J, with 16 bases between. Germline V gives CDR1 SGHTA, CDR2 FQGNSA. The CDR3 totals 16 residues. The CDR3 reads CASSLFGGVGEETQYF. The CDR3 nucleotides read TGTGCCAGCAGCTTATTTGGCGGGGTGGGAGAAGAGACCCAGTACTTC.

J is TRBJ2-7 and V is TRBV29-1; 10 bases map to TRBD2. The CDR3 runs to 14 residues. J lost 0 bases, V lost 4 bases, and 3 bases had no gene match. Germline V gene lookup returns CDR1 SQVTM and CDR2 ANQGSEA. The CDR3 spells CSVVAGGISYEQYF. CDR3 DNA: TGCAGCGTTGTAGCGGGAGGAATCTCCTACGAGCAGTACTTC.

In DNA form, the CDR3 reads TGTGCCAGCAGTTACGCTCAGGGGGTGGGCTATGGCTACACCTTC. Its protein is CASSYAQGVGYGYTF. V gene TRBV6-6 combines with J gene TRBJ1-2, with 7 nucleotides matching TRBD1. V lost 2 bases and J lost 4; bases outside the gene matches: 7. CDR3 length: 15 amino acids. CDR1 is MNHNY and CDR2 is SVGAGI in the germline V gene (reference sequence).

This clone was picked up a small number of times. CDR3 protein: CATSSLPGGVAKNIQYF. DNA of the CDR3: TGTGCCACCTCCTCCTTACCGGGCGGGGTAGCCAAAAACATTCAGTACTTC. The rearrangement joins TRBV2 to TRBJ2-4, with D perhaps matching TRBD2 (6 bases). CDR3 length equals 17 residues. The germline gives CDR1 SNHLY, CDR2 FYNNEI. V lost 10 bases to trimming and J lost 0 bases, with 22 bases between them.

J is TRBJ1-1 and V is TRBV6-5; D is uncertain. This CDR3 spans 14 amino acids. The germline V gene has CDR1 MNHEY and CDR2 SVGAGI. The germline V and J ends were trimmed by 0 bases and 2 bases, with 7 bases remaining between them. CDR3 bases: TGTGCCAGCAGTTACTCACTTTACAACACTGAAGCTTTCTTT. The encoded protein is CASSYSLYNTEAFF.

The rearrangement uses TRBV19 and TRBJ1-1; D gene unclear. The V gene lost 2 bases and the J gene lost 4 bases, with 8 bases spanning the gap. There are 13 residues in the CDR3. Per the germline V gene, CDR1 is LNHDA and CDR2 is SQIVND (reference sequence). CDR3 in amino acids: CASSIRLGTEAFF. The CDR3 DNA is TGTGCCAGTAGTATACGTCTGGGCACTGAAGCTTTCTTT.

The gene calls are TRBV27 and TRBJ1-2; D not certain. The CDR3 has 13 residues. Germline V lookup: CDR1 MNHEY, CDR2 SMNVEV (reference sequence). The germline V and J ends were trimmed by 6 bases and 4 bases, with 12 bases remaining between them. In nucleotides, the CDR3 is TGTGCCAGCAGCCTAAGGCAGTCCTATGGCTACACCTTC. It translates to CASSLRQSYGYTF.

This chain links TRBV2 with TRBJ2-7; 11 bases align to TRBD2. Trimming at V came to 4 bases and at J to 2 bases, leaving 4 bases not matched to a gene. This CDR3 has 15 residues. From germline, CDR1 is SNHLY and CDR2 FYNNEI. CDR3: CASSGTSGFTYEQYF. DNA for the CDR3: TGTGCCAGCAGTGGGACTAGCGGGTTCACCTACGAGCAGTACTTC.

J is TRBJ2-7 and V is TRBV29-1; 9 bases map to TRBD1. CDR3 size: 13 residues. The V gene's germline CDR1 is SQVTM and CDR2 ANQGSEA. V trimming: 4 bases; J trimming: 5 bases; junction bases outside the gene matches: 6. CDR3 DNA sequence: TGCAGCGTTGCAGACAGGGGGGTAGACGAGCAGTACTTC. Translation gives CSVADRGVDEQYF.